The 6 T cell receptor beta chains in this list originate from one sample, sequenced in a study of blood T cells in healthy people across ages. A second PCR, run for about 7 to 11 cycles, used a sample-barcoded 5' primer plus a J-beta primer mix. TCRdb fed the 5' RACE reads into MiXCR, producing one record per CDR3 protein. This repertoire shows roughly 560,000 distinct CDR3 sequences, 24% found once; its top ten account for approximately 8.7%. Another study also made use of these data, one on T cells of mothers and their children.

The sample was blood. The receptors shown here come from a boy between 5 and 17 years old in good health.

V usage is TRBV7-9 and J usage is TRBJ2-2; 9 bases map to TRBD1. Germline trimming cut 6 bases from V and 5 bases from J; bases unmatched to any gene: 4. Germline CDR1 is SEHNR and CDR2 is FQNEAQ (reference sequence). There are 14 residues in the CDR3. The CDR3 spells CASRYRGQTGELFF. CDR3 sequence (DNA): TGTGCCAGCAGATACAGGGGGCAAACCGGGGAGCTGTTTTTT.

This clonotype showed up just a few times. The CDR3 loop reads CASSTGGSGNEQFF. The CDR3 DNA reads as TGTGCCAGCAGCACAGGGGGCTCGGGCAATGAGCAGTTCTTC. V is TRBV25-1 and J is TRBJ2-1; TRBD1 matches at 9 bases. V dropped 6 bases and J dropped 6; count of bases not matched to a gene: 6. CDR1 is MGHDK, CDR2 SYGVNS, per germline. This CDR3 contains 14 residues.

The chain is built from TRBV9 and TRBJ1-1; TRBD1 aligns across 8 bases. The V gene end was trimmed by 3 bases and the J gene end by 11 bases; junction bases not matched to a gene: 6. There are 12 residues in the CDR3. Germline V gene data show CDR1 as SGDLS and CDR2 as YYNGEE. In DNA, the CDR3 is TGTGCCAGCAGCGGGATGACAGGGGAGGCTTTCTTT. This gives the protein CASSGMTGEAFF.

This clonotype was counted once. The chain recombines TRBV27 with TRBJ2-2, with 8 bases lining up with TRBD2. The V and J ends lost 2 bases and 5 bases, in that order; junction bases with no gene match: 4. The CDR3 has 15 residues. The germline V gene encodes CDR1 MNHEY and CDR2 SMNVEV (reference sequence). DNA of the CDR3: TGTGCCAGCAGTTTAGACGGGAGGGCAACCGGGGAGCTGTTTTTT. This codes for CASSLDGRATGELFF.

The chain couples TRBV10-3 to TRBJ2-5; D not certain. Looked up from germline, CDR1 is ENHRY and CDR2 is SYGVKD. Trimming took 2 bases from V and 5 from J, leaving 24 bases between them. The CDR3 length is 18 residues. The DNA of the CDR3 is TGTGCCATCAGTGAGCCCGAAATTTCCCCGAGGCCCAAGGAGACCCAGTACTTC. It translates to CAISEPEISPRPKETQYF.

The chain has TRBV4-2 and TRBJ2-5; D is possibly TRBD2 (5 bases). The V end lost 3 bases, the J end lost 6 bases, and 11 bases lay between the germline ends. The CDR3 consists of 13 residues. CDR1 is LGHNA and CDR2 is YNFKEQ in the germline V gene. This CDR3 reads CASSQDFEKTQYF. The CDR3 DNA reads as TGTGCCAGCAGCCAGGACTTCGAGAAGACCCAGTACTTC.